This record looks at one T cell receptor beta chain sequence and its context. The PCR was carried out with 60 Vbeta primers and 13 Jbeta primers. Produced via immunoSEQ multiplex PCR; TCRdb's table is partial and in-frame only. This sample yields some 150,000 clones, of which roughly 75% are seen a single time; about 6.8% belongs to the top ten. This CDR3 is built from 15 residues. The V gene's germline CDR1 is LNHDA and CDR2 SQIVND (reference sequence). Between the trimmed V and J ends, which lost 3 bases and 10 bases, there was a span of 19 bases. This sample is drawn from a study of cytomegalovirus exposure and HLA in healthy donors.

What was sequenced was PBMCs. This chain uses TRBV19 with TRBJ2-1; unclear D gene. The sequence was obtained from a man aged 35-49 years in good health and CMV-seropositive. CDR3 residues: CASSMRPITLSEQFF. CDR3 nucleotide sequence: TGTGCCAGTAGTATGCGGCCGATCACCCTCTCAGAGCAGTTCTTC.